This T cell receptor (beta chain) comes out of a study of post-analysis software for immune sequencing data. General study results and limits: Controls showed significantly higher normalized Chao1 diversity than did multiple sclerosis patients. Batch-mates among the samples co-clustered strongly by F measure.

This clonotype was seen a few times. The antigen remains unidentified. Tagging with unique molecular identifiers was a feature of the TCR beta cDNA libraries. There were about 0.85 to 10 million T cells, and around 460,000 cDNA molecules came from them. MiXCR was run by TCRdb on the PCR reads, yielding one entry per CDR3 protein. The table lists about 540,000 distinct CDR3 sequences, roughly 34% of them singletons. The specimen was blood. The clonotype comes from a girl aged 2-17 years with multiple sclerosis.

The CDR3 DNA follows: TGCGCCAGCAGCGGGGGCGGGACTAGCGGGATGGAGCAGTTCTTC. As protein: CASSGGGTSGMEQFF. The chain couples TRBV5-1 to TRBJ2-1, with TRBD2 matching 13 bases. The CDR3 length is 15 residues. Germline CDR1 and CDR2: SGHRS and YFSETQ. Unmatched junction bases numbered 8, after V lost 4 bases and J lost 10 bases.